This T cell receptor beta chain was sequenced for a study of T cells in localized non-small cell lung cancer. General study findings and limits: Heterogeneity within the tumor remains possible, as just one region underwent sequencing.

Method: immunoSEQ multiplex PCR; TCRdb's copy keeps in-frame clones and lacks some. The sample yields 45,000 to 70,000 clones, roughly 89% seen once. Of note for this clone: Its antigen is currently unknown.

The CDR3 runs to 15 residues. V gave up 2 bases and J gave up 1 base; unmatched junction bases: 1. CDR1 and CDR2 (germline): SGHAT, FQDESV (reference sequence). Sequencing was performed on peripheral blood, taken before any cancer treatment. This chain uses TRBV11-1 with TRBJ2-3; 9 nucleotides agree with TRBD2. The TCR was taken from a woman aged 35 to 69 with stage I lung adenocarcinoma. The CDR3 DNA reads as TGTGCCAGCAGCTTAAGCGGGGGGCGCACAGATACGCAGTATTTT. Its translation: CASSLSGGRTDTQYF.